This TCR beta chain was captured by sequencing in a study of early T cells in non-severe SARS-CoV-2 infection. Many counts were recorded for this clonotype. TCRdb fed the 5' RACE reads into MiXCR, producing one record per CDR3 protein. The sample has roughly 52,000 distinct CDR3 sequences, about 6% seen once; the top ten hold roughly 2.8%. The CDR3 is 13 amino acids. Trimming pared 11 bases from V and 6 bases from J, leaving 17 bases between. Germline assignment: CDR1 MNHNS and CDR2 SASEGT. Sequencing used whole blood, obtained at baseline. This TCR was sampled from an adult who was a healthcare worker with PCR-confirmed SARS-CoV-2 infection or an uninfected control (not recorded which). The genes are TRBV6-1 and TRBJ2-4, with D possibly TRBD2 on 5 matching bases. This CDR3 reads CAHTGEGGNIQYF. CDR3 sequence (DNA): TGTGCCCACACCGGAGAGGGTGGAAACATTCAGTACTTC.